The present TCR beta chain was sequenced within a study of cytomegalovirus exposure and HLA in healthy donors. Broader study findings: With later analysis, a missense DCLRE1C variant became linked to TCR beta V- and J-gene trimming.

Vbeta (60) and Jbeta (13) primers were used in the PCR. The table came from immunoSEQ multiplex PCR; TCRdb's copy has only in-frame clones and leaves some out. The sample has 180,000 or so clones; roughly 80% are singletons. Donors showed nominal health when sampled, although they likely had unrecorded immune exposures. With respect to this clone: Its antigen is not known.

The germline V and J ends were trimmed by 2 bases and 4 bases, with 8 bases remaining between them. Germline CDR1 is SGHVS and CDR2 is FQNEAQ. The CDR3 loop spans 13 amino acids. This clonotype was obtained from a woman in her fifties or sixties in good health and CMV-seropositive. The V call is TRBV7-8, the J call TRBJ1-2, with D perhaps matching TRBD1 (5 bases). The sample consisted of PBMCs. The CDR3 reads CASSLQGSYGYTF. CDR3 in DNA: TGTGCCAGCAGCTTACAGGGAAGCTATGGCTACACCTTC.